This T cell receptor beta chain was observed in a study of CD8+CD57+ T cells in acquired aplastic anemia. In the study overall: Sorted cells (CD4+ and CD8+) yielded DNA amounts that averaged around 3.1 ug. An average of about 11 million reads for CD4+ cells was obtained from healthy donors.

Notes on this clonotype: Its antigen is as yet unknown.

The study profiled TCR beta VDJ and CDR3 using genomic DNA as template. TCRdb re-analysed the reads in MiXCR, keeping a single row per CDR3 protein. This table has about 190,000 distinct CDR3 sequences, around half appearing once. Findings of the study overall: Found in both controls and patients were almost 30 CD8+ CDR3 sequences.

V was cut by 4 bases and J by 4 bases, with 4 bases left in between. Germline CDR1 DFQATT, CDR2 SNEGSKA (reference sequence). CDR3 length: 10 residues. Sequencing used sorted CD4+, CD8+, or CD8+CD57+ T cells (not recorded which) from PBMCs. This rearrangement joins TRBV20-1 to TRBJ1-2; the D is unclear. The sequence was obtained from a human donor in good health, serving as a control. CDR3: CSAKSYGYTF. The CDR3 DNA reads TGCAGTGCTAAATCCTATGGCTACACCTTC.